This T cell receptor beta chain was identified in a study (TCRdb year 2016). Library generation was performed with RT-PCR. The data were produced on an Illumina MiSeq. The public reads were run again by TCRdb, first through fastp at Q25 and then through MiXCR, and only productive beta chains were kept. Rows merge per CDR3 protein into single entries with the most common DNA and genes. The sample table holds about 700,000 distinct CDR3 sequences, of which approximately 15% were seen once. The top ten clonotypes cover just over 3.5% of the sample. Taken from cysteine to phenylalanine, the CDR3 has 16 residues. Of all the DNA, just the CDR3 is kept, 48 bases in frame from base 1. V has 5 bases trimmed and J has 4 bases trimmed; junction bases matching no gene number 9. CDR1 DFQATT and CDR2 SNEGSKA are derived from the germline V gene (reference sequence). About this clonotype itself: Its cognate antigen has yet to be identified. Base qualities are not recorded, but no much larger clone differs from it by a single base.

Sequences were obtained from memory CD4+ T cells from blood. Recombination connected TRBV20-1 to TRBJ1-5, and 12 junctional nucleotides match TRBD1. The TCR was taken from a female donor in good health, serving as a healthy control. The nucleotide sequence reads as follows: TGCAGTGCTGTCGTCGCGGGACAGGGGGCTAATCAGCCCCAGCATTTT. Its protein product is CSAVVAGQGANQPQHF.